This entry features one T cell receptor beta chain sequence. Germline is not matched at one junction end, which may reflect a read error. TCRdb's table, derived via immunoSEQ multiplex PCR, lists solely in-frame clones and lacks some. The data contain around 90,000 clones, approximately 87% of them seen just once; the ten biggest clones take up 2% to 2.5%. Germline lookup yields CDR1 SNHLY and CDR2 FYNNEI. The CDR3 runs to 14 residues. The sample is drawn from a study of control samples from healthy donors and cancer patients. The chain is built from TRBV2 and TRBJ2-4, with D maybe TRBD2 (5 bases). Sequencing input: blood. This sequence originates from a woman aged 40 to 50 in good health. DNA of the CDR3: TGTGCCAGCAGTGAAGTGCGGCGACTACCACGAACAGACTTC. Translation gives CASSEVRRLPRTDF.